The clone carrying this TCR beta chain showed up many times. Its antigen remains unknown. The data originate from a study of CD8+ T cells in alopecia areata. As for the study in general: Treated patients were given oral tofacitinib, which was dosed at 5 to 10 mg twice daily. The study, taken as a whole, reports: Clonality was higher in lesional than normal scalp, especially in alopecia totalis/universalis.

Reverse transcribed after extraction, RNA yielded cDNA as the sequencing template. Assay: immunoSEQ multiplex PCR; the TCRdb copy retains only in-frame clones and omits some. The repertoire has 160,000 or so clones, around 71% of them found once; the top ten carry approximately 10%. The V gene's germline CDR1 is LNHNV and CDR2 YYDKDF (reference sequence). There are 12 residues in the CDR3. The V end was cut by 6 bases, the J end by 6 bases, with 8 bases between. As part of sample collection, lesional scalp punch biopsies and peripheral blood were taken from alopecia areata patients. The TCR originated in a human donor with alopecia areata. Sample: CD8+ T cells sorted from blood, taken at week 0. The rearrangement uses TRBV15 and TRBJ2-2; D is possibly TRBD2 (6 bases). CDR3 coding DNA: TGTGCCACCAGGGGGGACTCCGGGGAGCTGTTTTTT. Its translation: CATRGDSGELFF.